Listed here are 21 T cell receptor beta chains from one sample, sequenced in a study of blood T cell repertoires in COVID-19 (dated by TCRdb to about 2020). The receptor library was made with the immunoSEQ multiplex PCR assay. TCRdb carries this immuneACCESS record with in-frame sequences only. Its versions omit some clonotypes, under half of them owing to an unresolved V gene in the studies checked, with the rest unexplained. The table for this sample lists just under 55,000 clones; less than 95% of them were counted only once. The leading ten clones occupy 7.5% to 10% of the sample. The sequenced material came from peripheral blood. The source of these receptors is a woman aged 35 to 49 with active COVID-19.

V and J are TRBV7-2 and TRBJ2-3; 9 nucleotides match TRBD2. The CDR3 has 19 amino acids. J was trimmed by 1 base and V by 5 bases; bases with no gene match: 16. From germline, CDR1 is SGHTA and CDR2 FQGNSA. The CDR3 protein is CASSPLAGGVRERTDTQYF. For the CDR3, the DNA is TGTGCCAGCAGCCCTCTTGCGGGGGGGGTCAGGGAACGCACAGATACGCAGTATTTT.

The V and J genes are TRBV19 and TRBJ2-7; 8 positions agree with TRBD1. CDR3 length: 15 amino acids. Germline V gene lookup returns CDR1 LNHDA and CDR2 SQIVND (reference sequence). J lost 2 bases, V lost 3 bases, and 6 bases had no gene match. CDR3 nucleotide sequence: TGTGCCAGTAGTATTAAGGGGACAGGAACCTACGAGCAGTACTTC. This translates into CASSIKGTGTYEQYF.

This chain connects TRBV18 to TRBJ2-7; 11 bases agree with TRBD2. This CDR3 comprises 14 residues. V was pared by 4 bases and J by 5 bases, with 4 bases of the junction left unmatched. Germline CDR1 is KGHSH and CDR2 is LQKENI. CDR3 region: CASSQGTSGHEQYF. As DNA, the CDR3 is TGTGCCAGCTCACAAGGGACTAGCGGCCACGAGCAGTACTTC. The full variable domain, its missing parts supplied by reference TRBV18 and TRBJ2-7, is NAGVMQNPRHLVRRRGQEARLRCSPMKGHSHVYWYRQLPEEGLKFMVYLQKENIIDESGMPKERFSAEFPKEGPSILRIQQVVRGDSAAYFCASSQGTSGHEQYFGPGTRLTVT.

The chain combines TRBV19 with TRBJ2-1; maybe TRBD2 (5 bases). Trimming pared 6 bases from V and 7 bases from J, leaving 19 bases between. CDR1 is LNHDA and CDR2 is SQIVND in the germline V gene (reference sequence). There are 15 residues in the CDR3. CDR3 in amino acids: CASSIVEESGNEQFF. The CDR3 nucleotides are TGTGCCAGTAGCATTGTCGAGGAGTCGGGGAATGAGCAGTTCTTC.

This clone was seen a few times. V usage is TRBV3-1 (or the pseudogene TRBV3-2) and J usage is TRBJ2-7, with 7 bases matching TRBD1. The CDR3 covers 14 residues. After removal of 5 bases from V and 3 bases from J, the junction contained 7 bases not matched to a gene. Germline V gene data show CDR1 as LGHDT and CDR2 as YNNKEL (reference sequence). CDR3 sequence (DNA): TGTGCCAGCAGCACCCGACAGGGTAGCTACGAGCAGTACTTC. Residues: CASSTRQGSYEQYF.

This clone was recorded once. V usage is TRBV5-4 and J usage is TRBJ2-3, with 9 bases matching TRBD2. The CDR3 is 18 amino acids. Per germline, CDR1 SGHNT and CDR2 YYREEE (reference sequence). J lost 3 bases, V lost 4 bases, and 15 bases had no gene match. The CDR3: CASSLGGLPGLATDTQYF. The CDR3 DNA sequence: TGTGCCAGCAGCCTTGGAGGGCTACCGGGACTAGCTACAGATACGCAGTATTTT. The full variable domain, with the rest looked up from reference TRBV5-4 and TRBJ2-3, is ETGVTQSPTHLIKTRGQQVTLRCSSQSGHNTVSWYQQALGQGPQFIFQYYREEENGRGNFPPRFSGLQFPNYSSELNVNALELDDSALYLCASSLGGLPGLATDTQYFGPGTRLTVL.

The chain employs TRBV18 and TRBJ1-2; 8 bases match TRBD1. Germline V gives CDR1 KGHSH, CDR2 LQKENI. This CDR3 is built from 14 residues. With V trimmed by 2 bases and J by 4 bases, 3 bases remained unmatched. The CDR3 DNA reads as TGTGCCAGCTCACCAATGGGACAGGCCTATGGCTACACCTTC. Residues: CASSPMGQAYGYTF.

V usage is TRBV7-2 and J usage is TRBJ2-1; D is perhaps TRBD2 (6 bases). The CDR3 has 13 residues. The ends were cut back, 2 bases at V and 8 bases at J, with 10 bases in the middle. Germline V CDR1 and CDR2: SGHTA, FQGNSA. DNA of the CDR3: TGTGCCAGCAGCTTACGGGGAGGCGATGAGCAGTTCTTC. Its translation is CASSLRGGDEQFF.

This chain joins TRBV6-1 and TRBJ1-5; D is unclear. Between the trimmed V and J ends, which lost 1 base and 6 bases, there was a span of 4 bases. The CDR3 sequence is 12 residues long. Germline CDR1 is MNHNS and CDR2 is SASEGT. The CDR3 sequence is CASSEGGQPQHF. In nucleotides, the CDR3 is TGTGCCAGCAGTGAAGGAGGTCAGCCCCAGCATTTT.

J is TRBJ1-2 and V is TRBV9; TRBD1 agrees at 7 bases. The CDR3 contains 14 residues. The J segment lost 4 bases and the V segment lost 0 bases, leaving 3 bases of the junction unmatched. Germline V gene lookup returns CDR1 SGDLS and CDR2 YYNGEE. In DNA form, the CDR3 reads TGTGCCAGCAGCGTAGCGGGACAGAGCTATGGCTACACCTTC. Amino acids: CASSVAGQSYGYTF.

The gene calls are TRBV4-3 and TRBJ1-6, with 9 bases fitting TRBD1. J was trimmed by 10 bases and V by 0 bases; bases with no gene match: 10. The CDR3 covers 17 residues. CDR1 is LGHNA and CDR2 is YSLEER in the germline V gene. The CDR3 DNA reads as TGCGCCAGCAGCCAAGAAGGGACAGGGCTCGATGAATCACCCCTCCACTTT. Translating gives CASSQEGTGLDESPLHF.

The sample holds one count of this clone. The chain couples TRBV19 to TRBJ2-5; the match to TRBD2 covers 13 bases. The CDR3 loop spans 16 amino acids. Unmatched junction bases numbered 7, after V lost 4 bases and J lost 5 bases. Germline V CDR1 and CDR2: LNHDA, SQIVND (reference sequence). The CDR3 DNA reads as TGTGCCAGTAGTACCCTAGGACTAGCGGGGGTGGAGACCCAGTACTTC. Amino acid sequence: CASSTLGLAGVETQYF.

This chain uses TRBV5-1 with TRBJ2-7, with a tentative D call TRBD2 (6 bases). Germline-derived CDR1 and CDR2 are SGHRS and YFSETQ. V was clipped by 4 bases and J by 6 bases, with 14 bases between them. The CDR3 has 13 residues. The DNA for the CDR3 is TGCGCCAGCAGCGTCGGGGGTGCTCCCGAGCAGTACTTC. Residues: CASSVGGAPEQYF.

J is TRBJ1-1 and V is TRBV6-5; D is uncertain. From germline, CDR1 is MNHEY and CDR2 SVGAGI. The CDR3 is made up of 10 amino acids. Trimming removed 8 bases at V and 6 bases at J, with 7 bases between. CDR3 DNA sequence: TGTGCCAGCTGTCGGTCTGAAGCTTTCTTT. It codes for CASCRSEAFF.

This clone was picked up one time. The chain is built from TRBV12-3 or TRBV12-4 and TRBJ2-7; D perhaps matches TRBD1 (5 bases). The V gene lost 6 bases and the J gene lost 1 base, with 10 bases spanning the gap. The CDR3 has 13 residues. CDR3 sequence (DNA): TGTGCCAGCAGCCAAGGACATTCCTACGAGCAGTACTTC. This translates into CASSQGHSYEQYF.

The chain recombines TRBV5-8 with TRBJ2-5; 9 nucleotides agree with TRBD2. In germline, CDR1 is SGHTS, CDR2 YDEGEE. Trimming removed 0 bases from V and 1 base from J; junction bases left unmatched: 4. This CDR3 comprises 16 residues. DNA of the CDR3: TGTGCCAGCAGCTTGGGAAGCGGGGGGCGCCAAGAGACCCAGTACTTC. Encoded protein: CASSLGSGGRQETQYF.

This clone appeared a single time. The chain links TRBV18 to TRBJ2-6, with D possibly matching TRBD1 (5 bases). Trimming took off 0 bases at V and 1 base at J, with 7 bases between the two ends. The CDR3 has 16 amino acids. Germline CDR1 is KGHSH and CDR2 is LQKENI. The CDR3 bases are TGTGCCAGCTCACCACCAAGGGGTTCTGGGGCCAACGTCCTGACTTTC. Residues: CASSPPRGSGANVLTF.

The chain combines TRBV6-5 with TRBJ2-2; 9 nucleotides align to TRBD1. Germline trimming cut 6 bases from V and 5 bases from J; bases unmatched to any gene: 4. The CDR3 consists of 14 residues. Germline CDR1 is MNHEY and CDR2 is SVGAGI. This CDR3 is CASRTGGGTGELFF. CDR3 bases: TGTGCCAGCAGGACAGGGGGGGGGACCGGGGAGCTGTTTTTT.

The gene calls are TRBV5-6 and TRBJ2-6; possibly TRBD2 for D (6 bases). V was pared by 4 bases and J by 2 bases, with 7 bases between. This CDR3 region has 14 residues. The germline V gene encodes CDR1 SGHDT and CDR2 YYEEEE. CDR3 amino acids: CASSPGAGANVLTF. In DNA form, the CDR3 reads TGTGCCAGCAGCCCGGGGGCTGGGGCCAACGTCCTGACTTTC.

The chain carries TRBV9 and TRBJ2-1; 13 positions match TRBD2. With V trimmed by 0 bases and J by 7 bases, 7 bases remained unmatched. The CDR3 has 17 residues. The germline CDR1 and CDR2 sequences are SGDLS and YYNGEE. The CDR3 spells CASSVDGTSGILNEQFF. CDR3 DNA sequence: TGTGCCAGCAGCGTAGACGGGACTAGCGGGATTCTGAATGAGCAGTTCTTC.

The chain uses TRBV30 and TRBJ1-5, with D perhaps matching TRBD1 (6 bases). Trimming cost V 2 bases and J 2 bases, with 10 bases left between them. The CDR3 sequence is 14 residues long. Germline CDR1 reads GTSNPN; CDR2 reads SVGIG (reference sequence). The CDR3 DNA reads TGTGCCTGGAGTACGACAGGAGGCAATCAGCCCCAGCATTTT. It encodes CAWSTTGGNQPQHF.